Each of the 14 T cell receptor beta chains below was sequenced from the same sample in a study of human T cells and chemical hapten exposure. TCRdb used MiXCR to reprocess the RACE reads, holding one entry per CDR3 protein. The table lists approximately 82,000 distinct CDR3 sequences, roughly 12% of them singletons. Time point reported: patch test 1, 2 weeks after DPC sensitization. Treatment: therapeutic diphenylcyclopropenone sensitization with weekly scalp DPC. This specimen consisted of whole blood, obtained in connection with sensitization to the hapten diphenylcyclopropenone (DPC). Receptor source: a woman in her sixties or seventies with alopecia areata. Some clones in this sample may be carry-over from other donors' samples.

The genes are TRBV7-9 and TRBJ1-3; D is perhaps TRBD1 (6 bases). The CDR3 has 15 residues. Germline lookup yields CDR1 SEHNR and CDR2 FQNEAQ (reference sequence). Deletions cut 5 bases from V and 0 bases from J, with 11 bases between. The CDR3, as DNA: TGTGCCAGCAGCCGGACAGCAAGCTCTGGAAACACCATATATTTT. The encoded protein is CASSRTASSGNTIYF.

This clonotype was seen at least ten times. This sequence joins TRBV5-1 and TRBJ2-5; D not resolved. CDR1 is SGHRS, CDR2 YFSETQ, per germline. The CDR3 totals 13 residues. V lost 2 bases, J lost 4 bases, and 9 bases lay in between. In nucleotides, the CDR3 is TGCGCCAGCAGCTTCGGTTCTTCAGAGACCCAGTACTTC. This translates into CASSFGSSETQYF.

This chain uses TRBV11-2 with TRBJ2-5; D may be TRBD2 (6 bases). V was cut by 2 bases and J by 5 bases, with 15 bases left in between. The CDR3 consists of 15 residues. Germline CDR1 is SGHAT and CDR2 is FQNNGV. The CDR3 nucleotides read TGTGCCAGCAGCTTACACACCGCGGGGTTCGAGACCCAGTACTTC. Protein product: CASSLHTAGFETQYF.

The sample holds many counts of this clonotype. The chain is built from TRBV4-2 and TRBJ2-7, with 7 bases matching TRBD2. The CDR3 loop spans 15 amino acids. Germline lookup yields CDR1 LGHNA and CDR2 YNFKEQ. Germline trimming cut 0 bases from V and 5 bases from J; bases unmatched to any gene: 7. CDR3 residues: CASSQDRSGVDEQYF. CDR3 sequence (DNA): TGTGCCAGCAGCCAAGATCGGAGCGGGGTCGACGAGCAGTACTTC.

This clonotype was seen a few times. The chain has TRBV5-1 and TRBJ2-1, with unresolved D. Germline V gene data show CDR1 as SGHRS and CDR2 as YFSETQ. The CDR3 length is 16 residues. V was shortened by 0 bases and J by 4 bases, with 14 bases between the two germline ends. CDR3 coding DNA: TGCGCCAGCAGCTTGGCCTTGCGAGGTCTGTACAATGAGCAGTTCTTC. Residues: CASSLALRGLYNEQFF.

V gene TRBV9 combines with J gene TRBJ1-2; D not certain. Trimming cost V 0 bases and J 4 bases, with 10 bases left between them. Germline V lookup: CDR1 SGDLS, CDR2 YYNGEE. The CDR3 covers 14 residues. CDR3 region: CASSVVWGGYGYTF. As DNA, the CDR3 is TGTGCCAGCAGCGTAGTTTGGGGAGGCTATGGCTACACCTTC.

This rearrangement joins TRBV27 to TRBJ2-3, with TRBD2 matching 7 bases. V was pared by 5 bases and J by 2 bases, with 4 bases of the junction left unmatched. Germline V CDR1 and CDR2: MNHEY, SMNVEV (reference sequence). The CDR3 is made up of 14 amino acids. CDR3 DNA sequence: TGTGCCAGCAGTCTCGGACTAGTCACAGATACGCAGTATTTT. Its translation: CASSLGLVTDTQYF.

The rearrangement joins TRBV7-6 to TRBJ1-4; no reliable D call. CDR1 SGHVS and CDR2 FNYEAQ come from the germline V gene. This CDR3 region has 14 residues. The V gene lost 3 bases and the J gene lost 7 bases, with 12 bases spanning the gap. CDR3 DNA: TGTGCCAGCAGCTTCTCACGCTGGGGTGAAAAACTGTTTTTT. The encoded protein is CASSFSRWGEKLFF.

This clonotype was detected a few times. This rearrangement joins TRBV10-2 to TRBJ1-2; 7 nucleotides match TRBD1. This CDR3 region has 14 residues. The junction had 6 bases not matched to a gene; V was cut back by 4 bases and J by 4 bases. The germline gives CDR1 WSHSY, CDR2 SAAADI. This chain's CDR3 is CASSALGQIYGYTF. In DNA form, the CDR3 reads TGCGCCAGCAGTGCCCTGGGACAGATCTATGGCTACACCTTC.

The chain combines TRBV7-8 with TRBJ1-5; D is possibly TRBD1 (5 bases). Germline CDR1 SGHVS, CDR2 FQNEAQ. V was shortened by 3 bases and J by 1 base, with 10 bases between the two germline ends. This CDR3 spans 15 amino acids. The CDR3 bases are TGTGCCAGCAGCTTGGAAGGGGTGAGCAATCAGCCCCAGCATTTT. Its translation: CASSLEGVSNQPQHF.

The chain employs TRBV12-3 or TRBV12-4 and TRBJ2-3; 7 nucleotides align to TRBD2. The V and J ends lost 3 bases and 8 bases, in that order; junction bases with no gene match: 8. The CDR3 sequence is 14 residues long. This CDR3 is CASSFSGADGTQYF. The DNA of the CDR3 is TGTGCCAGCAGTTTCAGCGGGGCCGACGGTACGCAGTATTTT.

V is TRBV18 and J is TRBJ2-5, with D uncertain. The V end was cut by 3 bases, the J end by 4 bases, with 15 bases between. The CDR3 consists of 15 residues. The germline gives CDR1 KGHSH, CDR2 LQKENI. The CDR3 DNA reads TGTGCCAGCTCACCCCGCTCTACGCTTGGAGAGACCCAGTACTTC. Its translation is CASSPRSTLGETQYF.

This clonotype was recorded many times. The chain employs TRBV2 and TRBJ2-1; the match to TRBD2 covers 14 bases. This CDR3 has 16 residues. The germline V gene has CDR1 SNHLY and CDR2 FYNNEI. With 7 bases clipped from V and 4 bases from J, the junction kept 6 bases outside the gene matches. CDR3 loop: CASTGTSGGVYNEQFF. In nucleotides, the CDR3 is TGTGCCAGCACCGGGACTAGCGGGGGAGTGTACAATGAGCAGTTCTTC.

The V and J genes are TRBV6-6 and TRBJ2-7, with 8 bases lining up with TRBD1. There are 16 residues in the CDR3. The germline gives CDR1 MNHNY, CDR2 SVGAGI (reference sequence). J was trimmed by 1 base and V by 2 bases; bases with no gene match: 7. The CDR3 region has the DNA TGTGCCAGCAGTTACCCCAGGGGGCATGTGTCCTACGAGCAGTACTTC. Its protein is CASSYPRGHVSYEQYF.